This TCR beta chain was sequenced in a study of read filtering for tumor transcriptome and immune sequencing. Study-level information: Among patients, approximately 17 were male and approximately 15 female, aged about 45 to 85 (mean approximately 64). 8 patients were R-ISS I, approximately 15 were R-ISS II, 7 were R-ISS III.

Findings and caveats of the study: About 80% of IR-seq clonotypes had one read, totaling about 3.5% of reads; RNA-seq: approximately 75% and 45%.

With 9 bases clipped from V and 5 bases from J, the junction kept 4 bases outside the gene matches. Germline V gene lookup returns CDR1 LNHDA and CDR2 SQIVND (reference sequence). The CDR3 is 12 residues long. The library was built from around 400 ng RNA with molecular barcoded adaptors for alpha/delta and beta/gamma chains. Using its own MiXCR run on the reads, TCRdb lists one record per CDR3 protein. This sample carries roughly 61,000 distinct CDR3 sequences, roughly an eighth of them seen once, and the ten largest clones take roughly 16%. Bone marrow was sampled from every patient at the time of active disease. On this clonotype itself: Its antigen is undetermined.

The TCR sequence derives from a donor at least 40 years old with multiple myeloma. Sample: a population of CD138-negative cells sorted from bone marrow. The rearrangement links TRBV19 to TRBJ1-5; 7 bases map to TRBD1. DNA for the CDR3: TGTGCCAGCAACAGGGGCTATCAGCCCCAGCATTTT. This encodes CASNRGYQPQHF.